This TCR beta chain originates from a study of early T cells in non-severe SARS-CoV-2 infection (dated by TCRdb to the early 2020s). In the study overall: Because TCR sequencing was done on bulk RNA from unsorted whole blood, the alpha and beta chains could not be paired.

Set within a cohort of healthcare workers in London, UK, this nested case-control study involved weekly PCR testing of nasopharyngeal swabs along with blood sampling. Healthcare workers were recruited during the week of the UK lockdown, between 23 and 31 March 2020, and followed weekly for up to roughly 15 weeks. The receptor library was made with 5' RACE. TCRdb lists the instrument as NextSeq 500. To correct for sequencing error and PCR bias, the TCR library protocol tagged individual cDNA molecules with unique molecular identifiers. Sequencing covered both TCR alpha and beta chains, and within each sample the abundances of alpha and beta sequences were tightly co-correlated. On the study's bioinformatics: Decombinator V4 was used to annotate TCR sequences for V gene, J gene and CDR3. Expanded TCRs were defined as changing significantly between any two time points under a Poisson model with p below 0.0001. TCR abundances were normalised to the total number of TCRs sequenced per sample and were expressed as counts per million. MAIT TCRs were defined by TRAV1-2 paired with TRAJ12, TRAJ20 or TRAJ33, and iNKT TCRs by TRAV10 paired with TRAJ18. VDJdb, accessed 1 November 2021, was searched for CMV, EBV and SARS-CoV-2 annotated TCRs, with TCRs annotated for multiple antigens excluded. Starting from the raw public reads, TCRdb applied fastp trimming at Q25, assembled clones with MiXCR and retained in-frame beta chains. A single entry per CDR3 protein holds the most common genes and DNA from its merged rows. For this entry, the V and J calls and clone size follow TCRdb and not the study's own pipeline. In all, the sample holds approximately 70,000 distinct CDR3 sequences, and 10% to 15% of those were seen once. The ten largest make up about 5% of the sample.

In its sample, this clonotype was seen many times. Its cognate antigen has yet to be identified. Base qualities are not at hand, and no much larger clone is one base apart. CDR1 and CDR2, looked up from the germline V gene (reference sequence), are DFQATT and SNEGSKA. The V and J ends are trimmed by 0 bases and 7 bases, leaving 3 bases between them. The CDR3, from cysteine to phenylalanine, totals 11 residues. Solely the CDR3 DNA is kept, with 33 bases framed from the first base. Overall study outcomes, separate from this receptor: VDJdb matching was skewed toward anti-spike CD8 responses and likely underestimated virus-specific expansions by missing private and CD4 specificities.

The TCR originated in an adult who was a healthcare worker with PCR-confirmed SARS-CoV-2 infection or an uninfected control (not recorded which). Recombination linked TRBV20-1 to TRBJ1-4, with the identity of the D gene unclear. Input material: whole blood. DNA sequence: TGCAGTGCTAGAGAACGTGAAAAACTGTTTTTT. The translation is CSAREREKLFF.